One sample yielded the 25 T cell receptor beta chains listed below, sequenced in a study of T cells expressing NK-cell markers. TCRdb reprocessed the 5' RACE reads and reports one entry per CDR3 protein, with no DNA. This table lists about 150,000 distinct CDR3 sequences. The sequenced sample was blood T cells: a sorted CD56 or NKG2C T cell subset, CD4+ or CD8+ T cells, or bulk PBMC T cells (not recorded which). Receptors were obtained from a man aged 18-69 years in good health.

V gene TRBV7-9 combines with J gene TRBJ1-3. Germline CDR1 and CDR2: SEHNR and FQNEAQ (reference sequence). This CDR3 region has 14 residues. The chain's CDR3 is CASRSGDGGNTIYF.

The gene calls are TRBV6-1 and TRBJ2-1; TCRdb names TRBD1, which stays unverified in the absence of DNA. CDR1 and CDR2 from the germline V gene are MNHNS and SASEGT. This CDR3 comprises 14 residues. CDR3 region: CASSELGANNEQFF.

The chain is built from TRBV4-1 and TRBJ1-3; TCRdb's D call, TRBD1, is unchecked because there is no DNA. The CDR3 length is 18 residues. The germline V gene has CDR1 MGHRA and CDR2 YSYEKL. The CDR3 region is CASSQYSGGRNSGNTIYF.

The chain carries TRBV7-9 and TRBJ2-2; TCRdb lists TRBD1, though no DNA is available to test this call. CDR3 length: 15 amino acids. Germline CDR1 reads SEHNR; CDR2 reads FQNEAQ (reference sequence). The chain's CDR3 is CASSWTDANTGELFF.

V gene TRBV20-1 combines with J gene TRBJ2-2; TCRdb indicates TRBD2, and absent DNA this call remains unverified. Germline V CDR1 and CDR2: DFQATT, SNEGSKA (reference sequence). The CDR3 is 14 residues long. The chain's CDR3 is CSAPSWGFDGELFF.

The CDR3 loop is CSVQGTAKETQYF. V gene TRBV29-1 combines with J gene TRBJ2-5; TCRdb lists TRBD1, though no DNA is available to test this call. CDR1 is SQVTM, CDR2 ANQGSEA, per germline. This CDR3 contains 13 residues.

The V call is TRBV4-1, the J call TRBJ2-7. CDR1 is MGHRA and CDR2 is YSYEKL in the germline V gene. CDR3 length: 15 residues. The chain's CDR3 is CASSQDRDSSYEQYF.

The V call is TRBV28, the J call TRBJ1-1; TCRdb indicates TRBD1, and absent DNA this call remains unverified. Germline values: CDR1 MDHEN, CDR2 SYDVKM. The length of the CDR3 is 15 residues. The CDR3 sequence is CASSLTGQGNTEAFF.

The chain uses TRBV3-1 and TRBJ2-4; TCRdb lists TRBD2, though no DNA is available to test this call. The germline V gene has CDR1 LGHDT and CDR2 YNNKEL (reference sequence). This CDR3 contains 15 residues. CDR3 sequence: CASSQVEGLGDIQYF.

CDR3 in amino acids: CASSLVLAGKWETQYF. This sequence joins TRBV7-9 and TRBJ2-5; TCRdb's D call of TRBD2 is untestable without DNA. The CDR3 consists of 16 residues. Germline V gives CDR1 SEHNR, CDR2 FQNEAQ (reference sequence).

J is TRBJ2-2 and V is TRBV4-2; TCRdb picks TRBD1, but there is no DNA to check that call. There are 15 residues in the CDR3. The germline gives CDR1 LGHNA, CDR2 YNFKEQ. The CDR3 spells CASSQDNGGAGELFF.

This chain links TRBV4-2 with TRBJ1-4. This CDR3 has 13 residues. Germline V gene data show CDR1 as LGHNA and CDR2 as YNFKEQ. The CDR3 loop reads CASSQEVREKLFF.

The rearrangement links TRBV7-9 to TRBJ2-7; TCRdb names TRBD1, which stays unverified in the absence of DNA. This CDR3 region has 17 residues. Germline values: CDR1 SEHNR, CDR2 FQNEAQ (reference sequence). CDR3 region: CASSLVSGDRVSYEQYF.

The chain carries TRBV7-9 and TRBJ2-5. The CDR3 length is 14 residues. Germline-derived CDR1 and CDR2 are SEHNR and FQNEAQ (reference sequence). The CDR3 loop is CASSLVGNKKTQYF.

The chain carries TRBV20-1 and TRBJ2-2; absent DNA, TCRdb's TRBD2 call cannot be checked. The CDR3 consists of 18 residues. CDR1 is DFQATT, CDR2 SNEGSKA, per germline (reference sequence). This CDR3 is CSARIPTSGGLNTGELFF.

This sequence joins TRBV5-1 and TRBJ1-1. CDR3 length equals 15 residues. Germline V gives CDR1 SGHRS, CDR2 YFSETQ. The CDR3 reads CASSSITPSNTEAFF.

J is TRBJ2-1 and V is TRBV3-1; TCRdb outputs TRBD2, but without DNA this stays unchecked. This CDR3 is 16 amino acids long. Germline V gene sequence: CDR1 LGHDT, CDR2 YNNKEL (reference sequence). The CDR3 here is CASSQDGGPTGNEQFF.

This chain joins TRBV4-2 and TRBJ1-1; TCRdb's D call of TRBD1 is untestable without DNA. Germline V gene data show CDR1 as LGHNA and CDR2 as YNFKEQ. There are 15 residues in the CDR3. This chain's CDR3 is CASSQEGGLGTEAFF.

V is TRBV20-1 and J is TRBJ2-3; without DNA, the TCRdb call of TRBD1 cannot be checked. This CDR3 comprises 15 residues. Germline CDR1 is DFQATT and CDR2 is SNEGSKA (reference sequence). The CDR3 loop reads CSARGIGDDTDTQYF.

The chain employs TRBV12-3 or TRBV12-4 and TRBJ2-2; TCRdb outputs TRBD1, but without DNA this stays unchecked. The CDR3 consists of 15 residues. CDR3 protein: CASSSGGQFAGELFF.

The chain links TRBV5-1 to TRBJ2-3; TCRdb's assignment of TRBD2 cannot be checked, as there is no DNA. The germline V gene encodes CDR1 SGHRS and CDR2 YFSETQ. There are 13 residues in the CDR3. The CDR3 here is CASKLGYVDTQYF.

This sequence joins TRBV7-8 and TRBJ2-7; TCRdb selects TRBD1, and the lack of DNA leaves this call unchecked. There are 15 residues in the CDR3. Germline CDR1 is SGHVS and CDR2 is FQNEAQ. The CDR3 region is CASSSGTGQGYEQYF. The full variable domain, with the rest looked up from reference TRBV7-8 and TRBJ2-7, is GAGVSQSPRYKVAKRGQDVALRCDPISGHVSLFWYQQALGQGPEFLTYFQNEAQLDKSGLPSDRFFAERPEGSVSTLKIQRTQQEDSAVYLCASSSGTGQGYEQYFGPGTRLTVT.

The chain recombines TRBV9 with TRBJ2-5; the D call from TCRdb, TRBD2, cannot be confirmed without DNA. Germline-derived CDR1 and CDR2 are SGDLS and YYNGEE. CDR3 length: 15 residues. The CDR3 region is CASSISGGSQETQYF.

The J gene is TRBJ2-1, the V gene TRBV9. The CDR3 covers 16 residues. Germline CDR1 and CDR2: SGDLS and YYNGEE. CDR3: CASSVAGEGLYNEQFF.

This rearrangement joins TRBV3-1 to TRBJ2-5; TCRdb lists TRBD2, though no DNA is available to test this call. Germline CDR1 LGHDT, CDR2 YNNKEL (reference sequence). This CDR3 has 14 residues. The CDR3 region is CASSQGTIKETQYF.